This T cell receptor (beta chain) was recorded in a study of CD4+ T cells in melanoma (dated by TCRdb to the early 2020s). A note on the overall study: Neoantigen-specific CD4+ T cells in human melanoma were what the study investigated. Points the paper makes about the study in general: According to the report, neoantigen-specific CD4+ T cells in melanoma displayed diverse differentiation states. The report described a correlation between neoantigen-specific CD4+ T cells and the function of CD8+ T cells, macrophages and B cells.

The donors were melanoma patients. The library was made by the immunoSEQ multiplex PCR assay. TCRdb carries this immuneACCESS record with in-frame sequences only. Its versions omit some clonotypes, under half of them owing to an unresolved V gene in the studies checked, with the rest unexplained. The sample yields roughly 10,000 clones; roughly 63% were counted once. The leading ten clones occupy 15% to 20% of the sample. Concerning this clone itself: The antigen it recognizes is unknown. It has no much larger one-base neighbor in the sample; base qualities were not kept.

The receptor was derived from a human donor with melanoma. Sequencing used cells from a culture (not recorded whether cultured in vitro).

The CDR3 protein: CASSRWTDYSGNTIYF. The sequence in DNA is TGCGCCAGCAGCCGGTGGACAGACTACTCTGGAAACACCATATATTTT. The chain uses TRBV4-1 and TRBJ1-3; possibly the D gene is TRBD1, per 6 matching bases. CDR3 length: 16 amino acids, cysteine to phenylalanine. Only the CDR3 DNA is retained, 48 bases long and in frame from the first base. The junction carries 13 bases between V and J, which are trimmed by 4 bases and 0 bases respectively. CDR1 is given as MGHRA and CDR2 as YSYEKL, both from the germline V gene.